The 9 T cell receptor beta chains below all came from one sample that was sequenced in a study of somatic mutations in cytotoxic T cells in rheumatoid arthritis. Libraries were prepared by immunoSEQ multiplex PCR; TCRdb keeps only in-frame clonotypes and omits some of them. This table holds about 15,000 clones, about 83% found once. The sample comprised CD8+ T cells sorted from blood. The receptors shown here come from an adult with rheumatoid arthritis.

V is TRBV4-1 and J is TRBJ2-2; D tentatively fits TRBD1 or TRBD2 (5 bases each). The CDR3 spans 11 residues. Trimming took 8 bases from V and 6 from J, leaving 7 bases between them. Germline lookup yields CDR1 MGHRA and CDR2 YSYEKL. CDR3 amino acids: CASGGAGELFF. The DNA for the CDR3 is TGCGCCAGCGGGGGAGCCGGGGAGCTGTTTTTT.

CDR3 nucleotide sequence: TGTGCCAGCAGTGTACCGGGACAGGGTTTCTACGAGCAGTACTTC. It translates to CASSVPGQGFYEQYF. This chain links TRBV27 with TRBJ2-7; 9 bases match TRBD1. Germline V lookup: CDR1 MNHEY, CDR2 SMNVEV (reference sequence). With V trimmed by 5 bases and J by 3 bases, 8 bases remained unmatched. The CDR3 totals 15 residues.

V and J are TRBV27 and TRBJ2-1, with TRBD2 matching over 7 bases. CDR1 is MNHEY, CDR2 SMNVEV, per germline (reference sequence). The CDR3 covers 15 residues. Trimming removed 0 bases from V and 8 bases from J; junction bases left unmatched: 7. CDR3 residues: CASSLSDTSAYEQFF. The CDR3 coding sequence is TGTGCCAGCAGTTTATCGGACACTAGCGCCTATGAGCAGTTCTTC.

The gene calls are TRBV5-6 and TRBJ1-2; D gene unclear. V gave up 3 bases and J gave up 9 bases, with 18 bases separating them. Germline lookup yields CDR1 SGHDT and CDR2 YYEEEE. The CDR3 extends over 14 amino acids. DNA of the CDR3: TGTGCCAGCAGCTCTGCCTCTTCCCCGCGTAGCTACACCTTC. Residues: CASSSASSPRSYTF.

The V and J genes are TRBV19 and TRBJ1-5, with no clear D. V was shortened by 5 bases and J by 0 bases, with 20 bases between the two germline ends. CDR1 is LNHDA, CDR2 SQIVND, per germline (reference sequence). The CDR3 length is 18 residues. CDR3 region: CASSPGTVIPDSNQPQHF. The CDR3 DNA is TGTGCCAGTAGTCCAGGCACAGTCATCCCTGATAGCAATCAGCCCCAGCATTTT.

V usage is TRBV10-2 and J usage is TRBJ2-3; TRBD2 aligns across 16 bases. J lost 6 bases, V lost 8 bases, and 8 bases had no gene match. Germline V gene lookup returns CDR1 WSHSY and CDR2 SAAADI. This CDR3 has 16 amino acids. CDR3 DNA sequence: TGCGCCAGCCAGATGGGACTAGCGGGGGGGGCTGATACGCAGTATTTT. Its protein product is CASQMGLAGGADTQYF.

The genes are TRBV12-5 and TRBJ1-1, with D tentatively TRBD1 (5 bases). The CDR3 has 15 amino acids. Germline V gene lookup returns CDR1 LGHNT and CDR2 FRNRAP. V dropped 1 base and J dropped 1 base, with 10 bases sitting between them. As DNA, the CDR3 is TGTGCTAGTGGTTTGGATGAGGGGTCGAACACTGAAGCTTTCTTT. Translating it yields CASGLDEGSNTEAFF. Combining the CDR3 with reference TRBV12-5 and TRBJ1-1 gives the whole variable domain DARVTQTPRHKVTEMGQEVTMRCQPILGHNTVFWYRQTMMQGLELLAYFRNRAPLDDSGMPKDRFSAEMPDATLATLKIQPSEPRDSAVYFCASGLDEGSNTEAFFGQGTRLTVV.

The rearrangement joins TRBV9 to TRBJ2-7, with 8 bases matching TRBD1. Looked up from germline, CDR1 is SGDLS and CDR2 is YYNGEE. The CDR3 is made up of 13 amino acids. Losses at the gene ends were 3 bases for V and 5 bases for J; bases not matched to a gene: 4. CDR3 nucleotides: TGTGCCAGCAGCGCACCAGGGGGCGACGAGCAGTACTTC. It is translated as CASSAPGGDEQYF. The whole variable domain, filled in from reference TRBV9 and TRBJ2-7, reads DSGVTQTPKHLITATGQRVTLRCSPRSGDLSVYWYQQSLDQGLQFLIQYYNGEERAKGNILERFSAQQFPDLHSELNLSSLELGDSALYFCASSAPGGDEQYFGPGTRLTVT.

This clone has just a few counts. The chain employs TRBV30 and TRBJ1-6; tentatively, D is TRBD1 (5 bases). V was pared by 6 bases and J by 11 bases, with 11 bases between. In germline, CDR1 is GTSNPN, CDR2 SVGIG (reference sequence). The CDR3 is made up of 11 amino acids. The DNA for the CDR3 is TGTGCCTGTCGTTGGGGGACACCCCTCCACTTT. Protein product: CACRWGTPLHF.